This T cell receptor beta chain originates from a study of response to subunit inactivated influenza vaccine. TCRdb recomputed calls from the RT-PCR reads with MiXCR, one row per CDR3 protein. Of 550,000 to 650,000 distinct CDR3 sequences detected, around 11% appear once; the ten largest clones hold roughly 10%. General study results and limits: It was suggested by the authors that few new T cells are recruited by each seasonal influenza vaccination.

The CDR3 is made up of 19 amino acids. V lost 0 bases and J lost 9; bases outside the gene matches: 17. Germline V gene lookup returns CDR1 DFQATT and CDR2 SNEGSKA (reference sequence). Notes on this clonotype: Its antigen is as yet unknown.

J is TRBJ2-1 and V is TRBV20-1; 13 nucleotides line up with TRBD2. The source material was PBMCs from blood, sampled on the day of vaccination. This clonotype originated in a man between 50 and 59 years old who received an inactivated influenza vaccine. The CDR3: CSARDWGRTSGRIVGEQFF. The CDR3 nucleotides read TGCAGTGCTAGAGACTGGGGAAGGACTAGCGGGAGAATTGTGGGTGAGCAGTTCTTC.